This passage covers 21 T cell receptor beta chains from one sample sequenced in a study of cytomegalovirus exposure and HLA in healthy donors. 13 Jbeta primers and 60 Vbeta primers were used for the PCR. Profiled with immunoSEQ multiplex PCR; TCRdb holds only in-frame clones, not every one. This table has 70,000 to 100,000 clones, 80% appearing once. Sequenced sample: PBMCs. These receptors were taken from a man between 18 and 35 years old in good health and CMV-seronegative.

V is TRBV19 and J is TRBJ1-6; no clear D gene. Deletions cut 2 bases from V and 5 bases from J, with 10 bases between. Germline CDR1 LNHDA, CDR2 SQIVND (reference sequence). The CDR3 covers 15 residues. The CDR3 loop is CASSINPQNNSPLHF. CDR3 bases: TGTGCCAGTAGTATAAACCCACAGAATAATTCACCCCTCCACTTT.

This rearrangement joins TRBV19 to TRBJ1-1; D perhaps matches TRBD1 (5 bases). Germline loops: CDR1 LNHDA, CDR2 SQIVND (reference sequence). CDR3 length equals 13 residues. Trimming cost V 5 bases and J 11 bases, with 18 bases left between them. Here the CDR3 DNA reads TGTGCCAGTAGTTATGGGACTTCCTTGGGGGCTTTCTTT. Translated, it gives CASSYGTSLGAFF.

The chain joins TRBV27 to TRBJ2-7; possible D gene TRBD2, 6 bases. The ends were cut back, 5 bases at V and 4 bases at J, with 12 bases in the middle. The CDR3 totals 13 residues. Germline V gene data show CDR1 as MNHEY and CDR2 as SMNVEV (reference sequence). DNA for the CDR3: TGTGCCAGCAGTAAAACGGGGGATTACGAGCAGTACTTC. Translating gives CASSKTGDYEQYF.

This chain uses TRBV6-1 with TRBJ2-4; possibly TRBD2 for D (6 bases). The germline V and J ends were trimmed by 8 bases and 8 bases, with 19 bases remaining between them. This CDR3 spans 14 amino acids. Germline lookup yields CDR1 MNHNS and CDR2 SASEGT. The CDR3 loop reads CASSGRGDVDIQYF. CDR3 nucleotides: TGTGCCAGCTCCGGGCGGGGAGACGTGGACATTCAGTACTTC.

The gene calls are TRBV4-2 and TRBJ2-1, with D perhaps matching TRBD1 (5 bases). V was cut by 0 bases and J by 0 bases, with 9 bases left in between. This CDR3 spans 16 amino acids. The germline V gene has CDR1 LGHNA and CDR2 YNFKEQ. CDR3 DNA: TGTGCCAGCAGCCAAGAGCAGGGATTCTCCTACAATGAGCAGTTCTTC. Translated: CASSQEQGFSYNEQFF.

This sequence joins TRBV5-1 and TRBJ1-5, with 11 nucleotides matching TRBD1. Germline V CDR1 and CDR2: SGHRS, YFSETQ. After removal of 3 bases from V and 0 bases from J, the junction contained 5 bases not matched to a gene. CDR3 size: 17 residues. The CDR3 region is CASSSGTGGDSNQPQHF. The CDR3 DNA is TGCGCCAGCAGCTCCGGGACAGGGGGTGATAGCAATCAGCCCCAGCATTTT.

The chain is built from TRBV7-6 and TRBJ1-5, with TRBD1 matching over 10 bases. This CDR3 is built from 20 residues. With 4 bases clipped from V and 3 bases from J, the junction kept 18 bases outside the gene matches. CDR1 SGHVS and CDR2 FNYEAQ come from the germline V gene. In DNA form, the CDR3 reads TGTGCCAGCAGCTCCCGGCCGGGACAGGGGTCGGGGTTGAACAATCAGCCCCAGCATTTT. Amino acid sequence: CASSSRPGQGSGLNNQPQHF.

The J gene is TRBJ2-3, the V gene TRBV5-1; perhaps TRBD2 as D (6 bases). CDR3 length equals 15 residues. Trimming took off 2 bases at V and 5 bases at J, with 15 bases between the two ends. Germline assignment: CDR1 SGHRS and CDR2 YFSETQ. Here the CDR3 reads CASSFVGGTLDTQYF. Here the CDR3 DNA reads TGCGCCAGCAGCTTTGTCGGGGGAACCCTAGATACGCAGTATTTT. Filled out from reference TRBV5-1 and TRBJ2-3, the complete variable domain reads KAGVTQTPRYLIKTRGQQVTLSCSPISGHRSVSWYQQTPGQGLQFLFEYFSETQRNKGNFPGRFSGRQFSNSRSEMNVSTLELGDSALYLCASSFVGGTLDTQYFGPGTRLTVL.

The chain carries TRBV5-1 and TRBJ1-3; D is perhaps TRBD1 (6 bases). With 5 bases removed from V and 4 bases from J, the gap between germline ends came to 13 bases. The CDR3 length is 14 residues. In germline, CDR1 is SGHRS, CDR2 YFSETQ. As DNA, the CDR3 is TGCGCCAGCAGAACCGGGACATCAGGAAACACCATATATTTT. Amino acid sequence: CASRTGTSGNTIYF.

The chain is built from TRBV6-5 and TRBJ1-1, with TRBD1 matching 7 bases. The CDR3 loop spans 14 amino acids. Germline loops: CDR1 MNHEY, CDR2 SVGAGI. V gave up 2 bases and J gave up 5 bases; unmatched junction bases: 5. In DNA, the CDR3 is TGTGCCAGCAGTTACCGGGGCAGGGGGACTGAAGCTTTCTTT. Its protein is CASSYRGRGTEAFF.

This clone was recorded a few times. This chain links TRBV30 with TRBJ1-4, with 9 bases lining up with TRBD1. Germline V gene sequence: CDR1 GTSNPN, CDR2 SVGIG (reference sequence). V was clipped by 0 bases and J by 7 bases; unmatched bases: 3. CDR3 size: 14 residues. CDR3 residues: CAWSVQGAIEKLFF. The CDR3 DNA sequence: TGTGCCTGGAGTGTACAGGGGGCTATTGAAAAACTGTTTTTT.

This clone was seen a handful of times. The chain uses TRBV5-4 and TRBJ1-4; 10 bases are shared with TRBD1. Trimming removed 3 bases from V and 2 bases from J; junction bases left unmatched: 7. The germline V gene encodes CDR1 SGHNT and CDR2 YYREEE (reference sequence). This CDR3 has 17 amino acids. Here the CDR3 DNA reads TGTGCCAGCAGCTCGGGGACAGGGGTGGGGACTAATGAAAAACTGTTTTTT. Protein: CASSSGTGVGTNEKLFF.

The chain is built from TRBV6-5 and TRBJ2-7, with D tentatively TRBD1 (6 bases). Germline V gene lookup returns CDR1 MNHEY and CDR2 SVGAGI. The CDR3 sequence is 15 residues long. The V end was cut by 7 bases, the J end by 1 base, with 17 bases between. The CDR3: CASTRGQGISYEQYF. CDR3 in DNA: TGTGCCAGCACTAGGGGCCAGGGGATTTCCTACGAGCAGTACTTC.

The CDR3 spells CASSVDPRGPSYEQYF. In DNA, the CDR3 is TGTGCCAGCAGCGTAGACCCTAGGGGTCCCTCCTACGAGCAGTACTTC. The chain uses TRBV9 and TRBJ2-7, with TRBD1 as a possible D gene (5 bases). The length of the CDR3 is 16 residues. V shed 0 bases and J shed 0 bases, with 13 bases lying between them. The germline V gene has CDR1 SGDLS and CDR2 YYNGEE.

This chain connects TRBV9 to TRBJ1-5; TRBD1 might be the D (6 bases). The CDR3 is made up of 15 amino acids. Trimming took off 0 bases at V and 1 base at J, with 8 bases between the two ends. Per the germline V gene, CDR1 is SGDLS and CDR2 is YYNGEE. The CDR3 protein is CASSVAGTSNQPQHF. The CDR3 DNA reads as TGTGCCAGCAGCGTAGCCGGGACAAGCAATCAGCCCCAGCATTTT.

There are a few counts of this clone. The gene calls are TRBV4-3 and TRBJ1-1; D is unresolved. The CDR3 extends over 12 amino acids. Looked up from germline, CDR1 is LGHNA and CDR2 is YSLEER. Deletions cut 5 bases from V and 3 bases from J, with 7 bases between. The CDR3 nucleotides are TGCGCCAGCAGCTTCGAGTACACTGAAGCTTTCTTT. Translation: CASSFEYTEAFF.

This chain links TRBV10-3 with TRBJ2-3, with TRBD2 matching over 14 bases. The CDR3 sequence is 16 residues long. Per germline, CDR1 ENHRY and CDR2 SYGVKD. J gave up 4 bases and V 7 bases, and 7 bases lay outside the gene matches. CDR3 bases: TGTGCCATCAATGGAGAGACTAGCGGGGGGGCAGATACGCAGTATTTT. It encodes CAINGETSGGADTQYF.

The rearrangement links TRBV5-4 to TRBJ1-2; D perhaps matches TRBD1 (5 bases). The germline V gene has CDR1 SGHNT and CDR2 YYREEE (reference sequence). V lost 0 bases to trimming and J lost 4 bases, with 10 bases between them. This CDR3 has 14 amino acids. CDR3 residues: CASSLDDSLYGYTF. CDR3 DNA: TGTGCCAGCAGCTTGGACGACAGTCTCTATGGCTACACCTTC.

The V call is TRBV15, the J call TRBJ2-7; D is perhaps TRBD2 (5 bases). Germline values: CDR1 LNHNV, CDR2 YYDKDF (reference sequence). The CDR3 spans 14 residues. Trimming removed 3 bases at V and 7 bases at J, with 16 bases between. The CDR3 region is CATSRGRGVGEQYF. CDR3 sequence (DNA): TGTGCCACCAGCAGGGGTCGGGGAGTGGGGGAGCAGTACTTC.

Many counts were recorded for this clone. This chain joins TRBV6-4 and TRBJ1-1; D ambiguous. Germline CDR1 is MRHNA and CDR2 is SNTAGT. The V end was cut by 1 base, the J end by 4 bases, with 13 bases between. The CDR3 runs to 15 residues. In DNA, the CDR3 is TGTGCCAGCAGTGACTTGAGGGTGTACGGCACTGAAGCTTTCTTT. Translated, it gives CASSDLRVYGTEAFF.

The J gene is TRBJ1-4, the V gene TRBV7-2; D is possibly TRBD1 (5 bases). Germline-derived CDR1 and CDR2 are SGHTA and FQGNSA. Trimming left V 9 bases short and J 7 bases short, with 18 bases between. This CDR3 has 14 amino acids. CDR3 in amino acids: CASSQRGLSEKLFF. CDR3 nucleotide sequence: TGTGCCAGTTCCCAAAGGGGCTTAAGTGAAAAACTGTTTTTT.